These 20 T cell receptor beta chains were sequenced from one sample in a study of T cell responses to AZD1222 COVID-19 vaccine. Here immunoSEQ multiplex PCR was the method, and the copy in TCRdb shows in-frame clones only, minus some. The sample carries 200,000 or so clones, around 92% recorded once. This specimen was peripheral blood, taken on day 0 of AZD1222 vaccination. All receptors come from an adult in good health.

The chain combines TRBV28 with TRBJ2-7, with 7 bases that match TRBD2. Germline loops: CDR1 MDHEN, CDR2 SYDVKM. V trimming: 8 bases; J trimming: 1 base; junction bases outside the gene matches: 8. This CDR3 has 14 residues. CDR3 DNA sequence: TGTGCCAGCGGTGGGGCGGGAGTGTCCTACGAGCAGTACTTC. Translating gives CASGGAGVSYEQYF. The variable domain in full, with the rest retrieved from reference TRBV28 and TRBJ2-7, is DVKVTQSSRYLVKRTGEKVFLECVQDMDHENMFWYRQDPGLGLRLIYFSYDVKMKEKGDIPEGYSVSREKKERFSLILESASTNQTSMYLCASGGAGVSYEQYFGPGTRLTVT.

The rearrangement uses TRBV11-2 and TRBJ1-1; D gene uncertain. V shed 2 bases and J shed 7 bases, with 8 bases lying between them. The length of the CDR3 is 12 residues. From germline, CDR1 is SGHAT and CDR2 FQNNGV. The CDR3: CASSLRLGEAFF. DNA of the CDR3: TGTGCCAGCAGCTTACGTCTTGGTGAAGCTTTCTTT.

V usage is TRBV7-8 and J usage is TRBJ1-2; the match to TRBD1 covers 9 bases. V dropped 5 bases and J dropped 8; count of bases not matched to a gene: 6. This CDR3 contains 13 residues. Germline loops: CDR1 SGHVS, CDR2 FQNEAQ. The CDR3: CASSPGTGNGYTF. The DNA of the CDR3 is TGTGCCAGCAGCCCCGGGACAGGGAACGGCTACACCTTC.

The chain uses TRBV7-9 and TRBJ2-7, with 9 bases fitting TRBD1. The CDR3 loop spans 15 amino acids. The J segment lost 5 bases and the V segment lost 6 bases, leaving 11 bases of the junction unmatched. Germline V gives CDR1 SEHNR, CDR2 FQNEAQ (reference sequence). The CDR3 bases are TGTGCCAGCAGACCCCGGACAGGGGAGACGGACGAGCAGTACTTC. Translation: CASRPRTGETDEQYF.

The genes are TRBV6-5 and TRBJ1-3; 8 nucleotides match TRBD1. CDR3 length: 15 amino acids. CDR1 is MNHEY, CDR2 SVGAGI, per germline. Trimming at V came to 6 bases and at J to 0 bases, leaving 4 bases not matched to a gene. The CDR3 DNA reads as TGTGCCAGCAGGGACAGGGCTTCCTCTGGAAACACCATATATTTT. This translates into CASRDRASSGNTIYF.

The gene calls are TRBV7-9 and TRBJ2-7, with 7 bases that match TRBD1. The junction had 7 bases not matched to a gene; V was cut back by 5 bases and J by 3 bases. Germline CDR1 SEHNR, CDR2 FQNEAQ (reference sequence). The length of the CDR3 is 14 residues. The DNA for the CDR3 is TGTGCCAGCAGCCCCCCCGGGACAGACTACGAGCAGTACTTC. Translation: CASSPPGTDYEQYF.

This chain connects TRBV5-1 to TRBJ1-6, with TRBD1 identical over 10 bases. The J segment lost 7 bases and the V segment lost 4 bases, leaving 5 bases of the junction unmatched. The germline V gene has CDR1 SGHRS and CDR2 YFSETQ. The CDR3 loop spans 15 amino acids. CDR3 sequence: CASSPGTGVNSPLHF. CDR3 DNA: TGCGCCAGCAGCCCCGGGACAGGGGTGAATTCACCCCTCCACTTT. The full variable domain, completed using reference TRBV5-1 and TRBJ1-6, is KAGVTQTPRYLIKTRGQQVTLSCSPISGHRSVSWYQQTPGQGLQFLFEYFSETQRNKGNFPGRFSGRQFSNSRSEMNVSTLELGDSALYLCASSPGTGVNSPLHFGNGTRLTVT.

The CDR3 nucleotides read TGCAGCGTTTTCCCGTTTGGGGCCGACATGAACACTGAAGCTTTCTTT. Protein sequence: CSVFPFGADMNTEAFF. The genes are TRBV29-1 and TRBJ1-1, with D possibly TRBD1 on 5 matching bases. V was cut by 5 bases and J by 0 bases, with 19 bases left in between. This CDR3 contains 16 residues. Germline V gives CDR1 SQVTM, CDR2 ANQGSEA. Together with reference TRBV29-1 and TRBJ1-1, the CDR3 gives the full variable domain: SAVISQKPSRDICQRGTSLTIQCQVDSQVTMMFWYRQQPGQSLTLIATANQGSEATYESGFVIDKFPISRPNLTFSTLTVSNMSPEDSSIYLCSVFPFGADMNTEAFFGQGTRLTVV.

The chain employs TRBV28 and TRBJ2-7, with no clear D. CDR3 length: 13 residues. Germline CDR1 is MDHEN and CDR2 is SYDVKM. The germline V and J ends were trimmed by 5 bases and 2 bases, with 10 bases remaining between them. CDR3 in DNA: TGTGCCAGCAGTCCCGGTCGGGCCTACGAGCAGTACTTC. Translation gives CASSPGRAYEQYF.

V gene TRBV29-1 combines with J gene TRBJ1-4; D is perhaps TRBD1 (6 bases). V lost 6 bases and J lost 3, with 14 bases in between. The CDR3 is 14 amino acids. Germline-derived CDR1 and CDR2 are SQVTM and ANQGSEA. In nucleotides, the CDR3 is TGCAGCGTCAGCCCGGGACACCCTAATGAAAAACTGTTTTTT. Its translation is CSVSPGHPNEKLFF.

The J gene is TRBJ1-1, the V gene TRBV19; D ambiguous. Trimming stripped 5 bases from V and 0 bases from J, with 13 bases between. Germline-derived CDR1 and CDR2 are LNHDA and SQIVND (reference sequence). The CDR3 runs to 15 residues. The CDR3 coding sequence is TGTGCCAGTAGTCCCTTCAGGAATCTGAACACTGAAGCTTTCTTT. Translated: CASSPFRNLNTEAFF.

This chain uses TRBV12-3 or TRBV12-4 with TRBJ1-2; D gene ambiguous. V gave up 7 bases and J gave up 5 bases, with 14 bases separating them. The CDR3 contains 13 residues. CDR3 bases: TGTGCCAGCACCACGGGGAGGGTATATGGCTACACCTTC. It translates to CASTTGRVYGYTF.

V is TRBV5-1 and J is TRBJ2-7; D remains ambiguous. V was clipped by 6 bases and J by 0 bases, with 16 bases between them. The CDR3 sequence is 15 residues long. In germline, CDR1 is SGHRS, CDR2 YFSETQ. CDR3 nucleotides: TGCGCCAGCACCCTAGGCGGAAAGAGCTCCTACGAGCAGTACTTC. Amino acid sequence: CASTLGGKSSYEQYF.

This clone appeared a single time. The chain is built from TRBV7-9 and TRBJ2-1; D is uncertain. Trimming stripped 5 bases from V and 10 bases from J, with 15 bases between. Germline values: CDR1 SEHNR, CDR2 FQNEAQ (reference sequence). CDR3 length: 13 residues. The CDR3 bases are TGTGCCAGCAGCCCAGTTAGGCATAAGGAGCAGTTCTTC. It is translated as CASSPVRHKEQFF.

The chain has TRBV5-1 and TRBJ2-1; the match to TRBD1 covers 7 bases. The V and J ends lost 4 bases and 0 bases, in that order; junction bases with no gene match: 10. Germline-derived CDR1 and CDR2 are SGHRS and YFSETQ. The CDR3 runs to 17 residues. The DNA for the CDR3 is TGCGCCAGCAGCCTACAGGGGAGCGCTAGCTCCTACAATGAGCAGTTCTTC. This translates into CASSLQGSASSYNEQFF.

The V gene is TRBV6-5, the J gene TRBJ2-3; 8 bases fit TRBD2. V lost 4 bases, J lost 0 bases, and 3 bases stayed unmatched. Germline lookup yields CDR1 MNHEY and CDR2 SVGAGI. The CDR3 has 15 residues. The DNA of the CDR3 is TGTGCCAGCAGTTTAGGCGGGGGGAGCACAGATACGCAGTATTTT. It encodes CASSLGGGSTDTQYF.

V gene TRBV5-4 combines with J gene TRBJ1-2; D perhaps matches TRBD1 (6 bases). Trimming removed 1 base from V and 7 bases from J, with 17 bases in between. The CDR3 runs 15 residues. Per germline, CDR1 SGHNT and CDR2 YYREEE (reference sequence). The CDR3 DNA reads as TGTGCCAGCAGCTTGCAATTGGCAGGGGCTGCTGGCTACACCTTC. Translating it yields CASSLQLAGAAGYTF.

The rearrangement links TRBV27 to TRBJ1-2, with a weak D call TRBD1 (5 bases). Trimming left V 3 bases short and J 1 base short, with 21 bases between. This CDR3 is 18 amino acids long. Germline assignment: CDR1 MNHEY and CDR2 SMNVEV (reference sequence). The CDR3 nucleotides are TGTGCCAGCAGTTTCAGGGCCCCAACAGGTCCTCATAACTATGGCTACACCTTC. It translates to CASSFRAPTGPHNYGYTF.

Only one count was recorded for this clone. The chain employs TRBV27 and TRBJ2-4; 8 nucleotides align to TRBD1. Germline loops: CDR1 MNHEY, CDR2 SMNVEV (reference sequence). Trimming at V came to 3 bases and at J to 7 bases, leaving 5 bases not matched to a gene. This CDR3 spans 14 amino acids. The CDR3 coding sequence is TGTGCCAGCAGTTTCAGGGGGCGAGGGAACATTCAGTACTTC. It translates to CASSFRGRGNIQYF.

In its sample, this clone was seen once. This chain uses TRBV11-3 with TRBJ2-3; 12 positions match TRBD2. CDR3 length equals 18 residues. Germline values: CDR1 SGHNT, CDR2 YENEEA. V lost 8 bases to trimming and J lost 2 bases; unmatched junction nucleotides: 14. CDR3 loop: CASFGQLAGGLNTDTQYF. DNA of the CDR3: TGTGCCAGCTTTGGACAACTAGCGGGAGGACTTAACACAGATACGCAGTATTTT.